A selection of T cell receptor beta chains follows, all from one sample in a study of cytomegalovirus exposure and HLA in healthy donors. Repertoires were generated with immunoSEQ multiplex PCR, while TCRdb's copy carries only in-frame clones and drops some. The table records roughly 100,000 clones, roughly 80% of them present only once. Sequences were obtained from PBMCs. Receptor source: a middle-aged man in good health and CMV-seronegative. The CDR3 runs from the conserved cysteine through the conserved F or W. Fields, in order: V gene, CDR3 length, D gene, J gene, clone size, CDR3 protein, CDR3 DNA. D genes are given only for firm matches. Size values are once, few and many counts, or a class for expanded clones, and some rows have none.

TRBV4-1,16,.,TRBJ1-3,.,CASSQESRGAGNTIYF,TGCGCCAGCAGCCAAGAATCTCGGGGAGCTGGAAACACCATATATTTT
TRBV7-9,16,.,TRBJ1-1,.,CASSLSARAGSTEAFF,TGTGCCAGCAGCTTATCGGCCAGGGCAGGCAGCACTGAAGCTTTCTTT
TRBV6-5,14,TRBD2,TRBJ2-5,.,CASFAGGLKETQYF,TGTGCCAGTTTCGCGGGGGGGCTTAAAGAGACCCAGTACTTC
TRBV4-3,14,TRBD1,TRBJ2-7,.,CASSQEDRAYEQYF,TGCGCCAGCAGCCAAGAAGACAGGGCCTACGAGCAGTACTTC
TRBV6-4,13,.,TRBJ2-1,.,CASSRESVSEQFF,TGTGCCAGCAGTCGGGAGAGCGTATCTGAGCAGTTCTTC
TRBV7-3,14,.,TRBJ2-1,.,CASSPRQGGNEQFF,TGTGCCAGCAGCCCCCGACAGGGAGGCAATGAGCAGTTCTTC
TRBV4-1,15,.,TRBJ1-3,.,CASSQLQGYGNTIYF,TGCGCCAGCAGCCAACTACAGGGTTACGGAAACACCATATATTTT
TRBV4-1,16,.,TRBJ2-5,.,CASSQEGGGPGETQYF,TGCGCCAGCAGCCAAGAGGGTGGTGGGCCCGGAGAGACCCAGTACTTC
TRBV27,13,.,TRBJ1-1,.,CASSLAGDTEAFF,TGTGCCAGCAGTTTAGCGGGGGACACTGAAGCTTTCTTT
TRBV5-6,15,TRBD2,TRBJ2-7,once,CASSLETSGDHEQYF,TGTGCCAGCAGCTTGGAGACTAGCGGGGACCACGAGCAGTACTTC